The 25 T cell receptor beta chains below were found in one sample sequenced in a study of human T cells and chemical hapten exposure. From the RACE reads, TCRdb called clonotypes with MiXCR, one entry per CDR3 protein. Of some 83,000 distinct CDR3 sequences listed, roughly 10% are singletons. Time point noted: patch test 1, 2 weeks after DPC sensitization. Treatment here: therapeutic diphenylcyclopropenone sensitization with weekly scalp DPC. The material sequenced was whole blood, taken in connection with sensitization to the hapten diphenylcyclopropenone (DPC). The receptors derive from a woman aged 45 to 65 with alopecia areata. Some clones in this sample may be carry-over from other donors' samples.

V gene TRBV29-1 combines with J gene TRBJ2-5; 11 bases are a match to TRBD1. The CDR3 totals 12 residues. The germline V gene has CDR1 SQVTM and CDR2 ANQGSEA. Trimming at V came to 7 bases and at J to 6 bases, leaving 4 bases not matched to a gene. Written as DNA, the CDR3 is TGCAGCGCGGGACAGGGGGGAAAGACCCAGTACTTC. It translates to CSAGQGGKTQYF. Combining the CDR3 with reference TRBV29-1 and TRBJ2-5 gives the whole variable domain SAVISQKPSRDICQRGTSLTIQCQVDSQVTMMFWYRQQPGQSLTLIATANQGSEATYESGFVIDKFPISRPNLTFSTLTVSNMSPEDSSIYLCSAGQGGKTQYFGPGTRLLVL.

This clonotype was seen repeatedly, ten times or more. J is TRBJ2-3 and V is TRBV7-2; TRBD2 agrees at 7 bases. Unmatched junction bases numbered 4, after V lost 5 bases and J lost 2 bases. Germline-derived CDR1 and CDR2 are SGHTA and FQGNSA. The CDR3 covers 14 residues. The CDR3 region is CASSRSGSTDTQYF. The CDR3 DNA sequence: TGTGCCAGCAGCCGTAGCGGGTCCACAGATACGCAGTATTTT.

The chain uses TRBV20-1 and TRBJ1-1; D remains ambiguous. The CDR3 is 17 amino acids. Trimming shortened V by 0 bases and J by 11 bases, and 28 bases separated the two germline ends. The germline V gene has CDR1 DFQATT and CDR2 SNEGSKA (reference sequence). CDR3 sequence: CSARDQASTPPPYVAFF. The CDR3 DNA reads TGCAGTGCTAGAGATCAAGCCAGCACACCCCCTCCATATGTGGCTTTCTTT.

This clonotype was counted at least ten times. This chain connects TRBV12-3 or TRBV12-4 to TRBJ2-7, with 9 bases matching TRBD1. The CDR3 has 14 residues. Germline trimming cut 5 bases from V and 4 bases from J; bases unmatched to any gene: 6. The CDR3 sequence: CASSGTGTGYEQYF. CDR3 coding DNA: TGTGCCAGCAGTGGGACCGGGACAGGGTACGAGCAGTACTTC.

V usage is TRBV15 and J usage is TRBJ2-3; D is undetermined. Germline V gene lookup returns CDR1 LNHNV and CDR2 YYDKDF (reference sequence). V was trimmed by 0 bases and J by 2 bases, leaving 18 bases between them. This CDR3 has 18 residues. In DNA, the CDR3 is TGTGCCACCAGCAGAGATCCCCAACAGCTACTACTCACAGATACGCAGTATTTT. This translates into CATSRDPQQLLLTDTQYF.

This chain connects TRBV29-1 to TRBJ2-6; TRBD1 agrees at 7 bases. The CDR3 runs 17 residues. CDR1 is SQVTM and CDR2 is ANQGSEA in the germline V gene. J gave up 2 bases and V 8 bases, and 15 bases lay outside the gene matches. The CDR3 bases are TGCAGCTCCTCTAGGGGGACAGATAATACTGGGGCCAACGTCCTGACTTTC. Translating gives CSSSRGTDNTGANVLTF.

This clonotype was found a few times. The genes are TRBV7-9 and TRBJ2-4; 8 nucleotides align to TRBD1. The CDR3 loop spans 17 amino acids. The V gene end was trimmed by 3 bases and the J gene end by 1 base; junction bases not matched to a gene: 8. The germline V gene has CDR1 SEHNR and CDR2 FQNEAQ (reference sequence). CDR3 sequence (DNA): TGTGCCAGCAGCTTGGGTGCAGGGGGCAACGCCAAAAACATTCAGTACTTC. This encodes CASSLGAGGNAKNIQYF.

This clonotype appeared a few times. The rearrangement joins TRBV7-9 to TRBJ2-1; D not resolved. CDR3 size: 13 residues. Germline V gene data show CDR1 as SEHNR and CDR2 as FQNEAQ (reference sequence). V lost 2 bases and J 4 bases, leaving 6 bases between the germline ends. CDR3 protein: CASSLKVYNEQFF. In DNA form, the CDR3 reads TGTGCCAGCAGCTTAAAAGTTTACAATGAGCAGTTCTTC.

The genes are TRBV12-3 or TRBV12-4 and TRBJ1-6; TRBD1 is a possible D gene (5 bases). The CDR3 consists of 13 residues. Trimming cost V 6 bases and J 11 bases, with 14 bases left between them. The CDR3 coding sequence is TGTGCCAGCAGCCTTACCAGGGAGACACCCCTCCACTTT. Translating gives CASSLTRETPLHF.

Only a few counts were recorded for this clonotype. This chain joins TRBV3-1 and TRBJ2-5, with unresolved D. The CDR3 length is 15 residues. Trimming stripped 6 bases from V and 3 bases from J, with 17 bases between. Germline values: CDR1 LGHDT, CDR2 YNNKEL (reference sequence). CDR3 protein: CASREWQLEKETQYF. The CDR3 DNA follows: TGTGCCAGCAGGGAGTGGCAGTTGGAAAAAGAGACCCAGTACTTC.

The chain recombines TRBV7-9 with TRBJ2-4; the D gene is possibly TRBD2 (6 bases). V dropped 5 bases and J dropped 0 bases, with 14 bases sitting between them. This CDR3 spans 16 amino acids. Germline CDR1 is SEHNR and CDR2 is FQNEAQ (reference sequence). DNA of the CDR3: TGTGCCAGCAGCCAGGGACTGGCACTAGCCAAAAACATTCAGTACTTC. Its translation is CASSQGLALAKNIQYF.

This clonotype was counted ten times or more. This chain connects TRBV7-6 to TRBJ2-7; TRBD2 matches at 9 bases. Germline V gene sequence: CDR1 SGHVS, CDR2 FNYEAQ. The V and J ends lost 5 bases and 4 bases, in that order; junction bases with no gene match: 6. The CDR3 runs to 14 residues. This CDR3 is CASSQTSGLYEQYF. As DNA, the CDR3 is TGTGCCAGCAGCCAAACTAGCGGGTTATACGAGCAGTACTTC.

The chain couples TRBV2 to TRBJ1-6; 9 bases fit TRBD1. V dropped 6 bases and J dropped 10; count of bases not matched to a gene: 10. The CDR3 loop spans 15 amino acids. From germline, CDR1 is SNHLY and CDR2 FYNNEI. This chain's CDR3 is CASRDPGQGQSPLHF. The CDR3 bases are TGTGCCAGCAGAGACCCGGGACAGGGTCAATCACCCCTCCACTTT.

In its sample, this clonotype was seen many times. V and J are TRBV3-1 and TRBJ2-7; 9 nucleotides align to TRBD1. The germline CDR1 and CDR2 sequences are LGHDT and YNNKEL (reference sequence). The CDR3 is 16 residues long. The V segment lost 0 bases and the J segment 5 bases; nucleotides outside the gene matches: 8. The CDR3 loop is CASSQDAGQGLHEQYF. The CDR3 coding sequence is TGTGCCAGCAGCCAAGATGCGGGACAGGGTCTCCACGAGCAGTACTTC.

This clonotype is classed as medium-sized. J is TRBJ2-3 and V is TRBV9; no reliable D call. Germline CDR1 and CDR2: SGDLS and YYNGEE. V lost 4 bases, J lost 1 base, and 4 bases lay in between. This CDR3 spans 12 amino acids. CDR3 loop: CASSLGTDTQYF. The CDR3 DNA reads TGTGCCAGCAGCCTTGGCACAGATACGCAGTATTTT.

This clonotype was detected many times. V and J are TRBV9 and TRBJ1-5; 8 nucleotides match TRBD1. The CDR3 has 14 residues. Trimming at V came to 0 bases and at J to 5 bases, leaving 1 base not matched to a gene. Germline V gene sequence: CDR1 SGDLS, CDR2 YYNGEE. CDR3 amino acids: CASSVAGQDQPQHF. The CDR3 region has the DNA TGTGCCAGCAGCGTAGCGGGACAGGATCAGCCCCAGCATTTT.

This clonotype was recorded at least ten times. The CDR3 DNA reads TGCGCCAGCAGCTTGGCCGAAGCAAGCGGGAGGGCTAGCACAGATACGCAGTATTTT. This gives the protein CASSLAEASGRASTDTQYF. The chain combines TRBV5-1 with TRBJ2-3; 10 bases align to TRBD2. The CDR3 loop spans 19 amino acids. The germline V gene has CDR1 SGHRS and CDR2 YFSETQ. The V gene end was trimmed by 0 bases and the J gene end by 0 bases; junction bases not matched to a gene: 10.

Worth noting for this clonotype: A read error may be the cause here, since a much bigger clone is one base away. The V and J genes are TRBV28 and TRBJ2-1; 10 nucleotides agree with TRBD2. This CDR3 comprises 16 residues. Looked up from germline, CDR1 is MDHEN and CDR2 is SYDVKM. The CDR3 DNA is TGTACCAGCAGTTCCGGTGGACTAGCGGCATACAATGAGCAGTTCTTC. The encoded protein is CTSSSGGLAAYNEQFF.

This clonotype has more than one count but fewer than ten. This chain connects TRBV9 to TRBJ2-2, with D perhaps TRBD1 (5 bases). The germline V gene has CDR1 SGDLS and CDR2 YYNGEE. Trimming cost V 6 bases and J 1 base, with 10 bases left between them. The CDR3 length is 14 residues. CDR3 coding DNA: TGTGCCAGCATAACAGGTTTGAACACCGGGGAGCTGTTTTTT. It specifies CASITGLNTGELFF.

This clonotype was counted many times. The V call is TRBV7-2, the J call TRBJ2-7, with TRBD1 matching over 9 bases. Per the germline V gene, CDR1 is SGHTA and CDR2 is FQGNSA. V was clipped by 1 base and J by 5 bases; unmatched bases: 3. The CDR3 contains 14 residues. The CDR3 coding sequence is TGTGCCAGCAGCTTAGACAGGGGGCTGGACGAGCAGTACTTC. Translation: CASSLDRGLDEQYF. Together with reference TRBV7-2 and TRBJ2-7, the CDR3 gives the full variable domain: GAGVSQSPSNKVTEKGKDVELRCDPISGHTALYWYRQSLGQGLEFLIYFQGNSAPDKSGLPSDRFSAERTGGSVSTLTIQRTQQEDSAVYLCASSLDRGLDEQYFGPGTRLTVT.

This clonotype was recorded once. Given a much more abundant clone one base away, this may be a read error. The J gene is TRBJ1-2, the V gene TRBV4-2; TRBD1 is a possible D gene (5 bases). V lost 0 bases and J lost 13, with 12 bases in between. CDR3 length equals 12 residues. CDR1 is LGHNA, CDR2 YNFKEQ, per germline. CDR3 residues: CASSQDRVFCTF. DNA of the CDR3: TGTGCCAGCAGCCAAGACAGGGTCTTTTGCACCTTC.

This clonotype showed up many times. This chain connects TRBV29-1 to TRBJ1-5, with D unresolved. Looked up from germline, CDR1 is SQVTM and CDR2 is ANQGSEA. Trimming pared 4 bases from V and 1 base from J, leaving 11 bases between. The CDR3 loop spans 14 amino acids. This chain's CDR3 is CSVVEGTSNQPQHF. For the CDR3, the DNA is TGCAGCGTTGTGGAGGGTACCAGCAATCAGCCCCAGCATTTT.

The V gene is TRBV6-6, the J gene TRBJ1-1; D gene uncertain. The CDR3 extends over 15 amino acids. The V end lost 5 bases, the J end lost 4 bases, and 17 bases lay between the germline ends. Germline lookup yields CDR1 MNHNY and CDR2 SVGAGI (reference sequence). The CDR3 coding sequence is TGTGCCAGCAGTCTAACATCCGGACCGGGCACTGAAGCTTTCTTT. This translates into CASSLTSGPGTEAFF.

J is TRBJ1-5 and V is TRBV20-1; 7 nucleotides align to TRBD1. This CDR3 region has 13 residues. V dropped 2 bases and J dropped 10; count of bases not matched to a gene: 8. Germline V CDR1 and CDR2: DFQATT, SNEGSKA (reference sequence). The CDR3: CSARRQGTTPQHF. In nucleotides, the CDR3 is TGCAGTGCTAGACGACAGGGAACGACACCCCAGCATTTT.

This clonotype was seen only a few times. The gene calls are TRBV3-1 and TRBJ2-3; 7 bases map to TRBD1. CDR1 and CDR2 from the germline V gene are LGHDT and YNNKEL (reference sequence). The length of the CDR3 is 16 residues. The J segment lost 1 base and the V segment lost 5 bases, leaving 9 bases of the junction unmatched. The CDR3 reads CASSKDIGQGTDTQYF. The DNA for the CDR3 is TGTGCCAGCAGCAAGGACATAGGACAGGGCACAGATACGCAGTATTTT.